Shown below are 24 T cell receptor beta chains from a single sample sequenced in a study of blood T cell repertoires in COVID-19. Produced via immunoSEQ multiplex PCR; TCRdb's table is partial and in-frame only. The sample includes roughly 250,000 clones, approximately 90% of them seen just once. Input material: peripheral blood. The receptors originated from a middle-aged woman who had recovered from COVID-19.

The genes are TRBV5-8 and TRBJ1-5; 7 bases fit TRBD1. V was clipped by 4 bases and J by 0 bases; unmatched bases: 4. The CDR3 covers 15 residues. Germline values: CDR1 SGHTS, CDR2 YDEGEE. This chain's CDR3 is CASSGGTASNQPQHF. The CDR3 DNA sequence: TGTGCCAGCAGCGGGGGGACAGCTAGCAATCAGCCCCAGCATTTT.

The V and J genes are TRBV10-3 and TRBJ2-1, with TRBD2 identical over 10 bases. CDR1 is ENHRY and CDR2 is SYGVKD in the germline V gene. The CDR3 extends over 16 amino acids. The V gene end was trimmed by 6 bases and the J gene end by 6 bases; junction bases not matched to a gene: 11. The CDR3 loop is CAISQTSGRARNEQFF. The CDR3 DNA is TGTGCCATCAGCCAAACCAGCGGGAGGGCCCGCAATGAGCAGTTCTTC.

CDR3 protein: CATSDGGPVSGYTF. CDR3 nucleotide sequence: TGTGCCACCAGTGATGGGGGCCCCGTGTCGGGCTACACCTTC. The chain has TRBV24-1 and TRBJ1-2, with a tentative D call TRBD1 (6 bases). Between the trimmed V and J ends, which lost 3 bases and 8 bases, there was a span of 15 bases. CDR1 and CDR2 from the germline V gene are KGHDR and SFDVKD. The CDR3 is made up of 14 amino acids.

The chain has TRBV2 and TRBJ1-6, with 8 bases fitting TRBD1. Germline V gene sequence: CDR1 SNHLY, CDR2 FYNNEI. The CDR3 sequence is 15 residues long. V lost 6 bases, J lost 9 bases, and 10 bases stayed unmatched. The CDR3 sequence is CASRGTGALGSPLHF. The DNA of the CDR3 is TGTGCCAGCAGGGGGACAGGAGCCCTGGGTTCACCCCTCCACTTT.

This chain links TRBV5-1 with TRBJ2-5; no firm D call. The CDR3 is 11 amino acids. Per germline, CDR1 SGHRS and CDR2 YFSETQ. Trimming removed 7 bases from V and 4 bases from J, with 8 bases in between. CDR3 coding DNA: TGCGCCAGCCGCGTTGGAGAGACCCAGTACTTC. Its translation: CASRVGETQYF.

This CDR3 is CAISEPARTGSNTGELFF. In nucleotides, the CDR3 is TGTGCCATCAGTGAGCCCGCAAGGACAGGTTCGAACACCGGGGAGCTGTTTTTT. The chain links TRBV10-3 to TRBJ2-2, with 7 bases fitting TRBD1. CDR1 is ENHRY and CDR2 is SYGVKD in the germline V gene. The CDR3 totals 18 residues. Trimming at V came to 2 bases and at J to 0 bases, leaving 9 bases not matched to a gene.

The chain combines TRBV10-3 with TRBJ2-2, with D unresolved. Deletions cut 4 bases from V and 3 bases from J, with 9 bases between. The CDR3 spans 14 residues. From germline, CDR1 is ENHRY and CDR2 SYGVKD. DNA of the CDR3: TGTGCCATCAGTGCTAACAGAGACACCGGGGAGCTGTTTTTT. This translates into CAISANRDTGELFF.

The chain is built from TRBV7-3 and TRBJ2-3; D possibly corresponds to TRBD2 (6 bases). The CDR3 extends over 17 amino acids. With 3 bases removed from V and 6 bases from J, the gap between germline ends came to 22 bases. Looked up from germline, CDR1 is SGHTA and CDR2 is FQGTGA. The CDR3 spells CASSFYGARGGGDTQYF. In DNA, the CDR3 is TGTGCCAGCAGCTTTTACGGGGCGCGGGGCGGCGGGGATACGCAGTATTTT.

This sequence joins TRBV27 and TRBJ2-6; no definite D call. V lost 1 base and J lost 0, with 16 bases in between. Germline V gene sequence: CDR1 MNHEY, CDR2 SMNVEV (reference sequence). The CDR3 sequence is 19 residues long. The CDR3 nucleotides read TGTGCCAGCAGTTTATATCCCCCTGGCACCATCTCTGGGGCCAACGTCCTGACTTTC. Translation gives CASSLYPPGTISGANVLTF.

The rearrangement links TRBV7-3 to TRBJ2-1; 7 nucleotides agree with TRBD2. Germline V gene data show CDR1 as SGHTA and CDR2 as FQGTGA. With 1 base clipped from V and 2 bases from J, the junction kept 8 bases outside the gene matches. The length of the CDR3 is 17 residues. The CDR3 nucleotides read TGTGCCAGCAGCTTAAGGGGGGGACCGCCCCCCTACAATGAGCAGTTCTTC. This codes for CASSLRGGPPPYNEQFF.

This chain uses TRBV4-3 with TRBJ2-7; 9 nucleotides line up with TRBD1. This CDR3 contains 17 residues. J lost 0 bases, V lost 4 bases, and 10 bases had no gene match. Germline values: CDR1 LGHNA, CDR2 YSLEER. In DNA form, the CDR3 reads TGCGCCAGCAGCCCGATCACGGACAGGGGCCTCTCCTACGAGCAGTACGTC. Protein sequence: CASSPITDRGLSYEQYV.

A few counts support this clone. CDR3 loop: CATTTLIGGAPGNNEQFF. The CDR3 DNA is TGTGCCACCACCACATTAATCGGAGGGGCTCCAGGGAACAATGAGCAGTTCTTC. V and J are TRBV15 and TRBJ2-1; a possible D gene is TRBD2 (6 bases). Looked up from germline, CDR1 is LNHNV and CDR2 is YYDKDF (reference sequence). This CDR3 has 18 residues. V was shortened by 7 bases and J by 5 bases, with 27 bases between the two germline ends.

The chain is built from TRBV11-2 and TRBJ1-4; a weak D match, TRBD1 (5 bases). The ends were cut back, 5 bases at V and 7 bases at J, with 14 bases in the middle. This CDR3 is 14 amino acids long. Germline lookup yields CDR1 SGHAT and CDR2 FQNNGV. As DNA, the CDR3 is TGTGCCAGCAGCCGGACCCCCGGGGGTGAAAAACTGTTTTTT. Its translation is CASSRTPGGEKLFF.

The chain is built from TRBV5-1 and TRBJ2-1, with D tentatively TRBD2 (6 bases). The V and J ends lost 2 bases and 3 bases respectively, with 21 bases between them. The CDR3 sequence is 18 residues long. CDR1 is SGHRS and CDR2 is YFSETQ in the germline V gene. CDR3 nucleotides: TGCGCCAGCAGCTTTGGGCTTCTTCGGGGGAGCAACTACAATGAGCAGTTCTTC. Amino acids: CASSFGLLRGSNYNEQFF.

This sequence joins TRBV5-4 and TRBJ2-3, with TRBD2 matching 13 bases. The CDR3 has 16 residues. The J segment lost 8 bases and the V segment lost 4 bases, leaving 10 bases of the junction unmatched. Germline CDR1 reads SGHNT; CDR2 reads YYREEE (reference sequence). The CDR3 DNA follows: TGTGCCAGCAGCAGTGGTACTAGCGGGAGGGCCGTTACGCAGTATTTT. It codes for CASSSGTSGRAVTQYF.

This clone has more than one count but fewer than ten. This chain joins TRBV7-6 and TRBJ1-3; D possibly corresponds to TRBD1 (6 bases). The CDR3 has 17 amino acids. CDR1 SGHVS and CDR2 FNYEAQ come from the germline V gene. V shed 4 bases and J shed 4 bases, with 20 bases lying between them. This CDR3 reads CASSSAIPGHPGNTIYF. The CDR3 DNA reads TGTGCCAGCAGCTCTGCTATTCCGGGACACCCCGGAAACACCATATATTTT.

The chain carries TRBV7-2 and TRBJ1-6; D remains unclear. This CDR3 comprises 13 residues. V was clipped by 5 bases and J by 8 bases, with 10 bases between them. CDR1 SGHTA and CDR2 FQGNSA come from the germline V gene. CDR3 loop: CASSPVLDSPLHF. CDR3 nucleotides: TGTGCCAGCAGCCCAGTTCTGGATTCACCCCTCCACTTT.

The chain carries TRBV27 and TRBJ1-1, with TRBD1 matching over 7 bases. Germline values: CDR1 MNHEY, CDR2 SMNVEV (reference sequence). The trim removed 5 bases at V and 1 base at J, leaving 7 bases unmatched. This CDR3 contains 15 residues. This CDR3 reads CASSLPGTANTEAFF. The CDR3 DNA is TGTGCCAGCAGTCTGCCCGGGACAGCGAACACTGAAGCTTTCTTT.

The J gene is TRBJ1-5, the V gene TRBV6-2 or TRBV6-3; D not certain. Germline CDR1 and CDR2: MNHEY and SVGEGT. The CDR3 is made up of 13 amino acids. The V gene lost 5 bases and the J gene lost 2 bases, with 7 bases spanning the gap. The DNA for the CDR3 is TGTGCCAGCAGTATCGGTGGCAATCAGCCCCAGCATTTT. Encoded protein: CASSIGGNQPQHF.

The CDR3 sequence: CASSGQGARYGYTF. The DNA for the CDR3 is TGTGCCAGTAGTGGGCAGGGGGCCCGCTATGGCTACACCTTC. The rearrangement uses TRBV19 and TRBJ1-2; 8 nucleotides agree with TRBD1. Per germline, CDR1 LNHDA and CDR2 SQIVND (reference sequence). V trimming: 5 bases; J trimming: 4 bases; junction bases outside the gene matches: 6. This CDR3 is built from 14 residues.

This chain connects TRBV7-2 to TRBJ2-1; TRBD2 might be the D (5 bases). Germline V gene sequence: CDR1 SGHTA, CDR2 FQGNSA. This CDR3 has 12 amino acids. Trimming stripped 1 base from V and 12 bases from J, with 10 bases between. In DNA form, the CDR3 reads TGTGCCAGCAGCTTAGAGGTTGGAGGGCAGTTCTTC. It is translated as CASSLEVGGQFF.

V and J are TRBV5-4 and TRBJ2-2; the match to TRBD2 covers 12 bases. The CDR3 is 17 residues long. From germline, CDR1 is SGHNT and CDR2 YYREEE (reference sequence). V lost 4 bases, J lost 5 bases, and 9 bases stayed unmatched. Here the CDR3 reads CASSPEPGTSGTGELFF. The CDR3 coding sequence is TGTGCCAGCAGCCCCGAACCCGGGACTAGCGGGACCGGGGAGCTGTTTTTT.

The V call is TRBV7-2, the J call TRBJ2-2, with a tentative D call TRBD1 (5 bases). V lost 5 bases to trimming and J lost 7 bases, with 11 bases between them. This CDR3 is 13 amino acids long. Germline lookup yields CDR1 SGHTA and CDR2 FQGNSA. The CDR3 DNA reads TGTGCCAGCAGCCCGACGACAGTCGGGGAGCTGTTTTTT. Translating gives CASSPTTVGELFF. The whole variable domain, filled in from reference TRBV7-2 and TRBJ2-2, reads GAGVSQSPSNKVTEKGKDVELRCDPISGHTALYWYRQSLGQGLEFLIYFQGNSAPDKSGLPSDRFSAERTGGSVSTLTIQRTQQEDSAVYLCASSPTTVGELFFGEGSRLTVL.

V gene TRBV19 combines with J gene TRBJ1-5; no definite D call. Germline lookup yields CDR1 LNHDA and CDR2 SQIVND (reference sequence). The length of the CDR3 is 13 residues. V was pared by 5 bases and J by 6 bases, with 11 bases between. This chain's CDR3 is CASSWNEVQPQHF. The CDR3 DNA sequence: TGTGCCAGTAGTTGGAACGAGGTTCAGCCCCAGCATTTT.